This T cell receptor (beta chain) was sequenced during a study of blood T cell repertoires in COVID-19. In the study overall: Whether acute or convalescent, the COVID-19 samples came from the United States, Italy and Spain.

The V end lost 3 bases, the J end lost 6 bases, and 7 bases lay between the germline ends. The CDR3 sequence is 13 residues long. Germline CDR1 reads SGHRS; CDR2 reads YFSETQ. As processed by the authors: Reference gene primer amplification yielded estimated nucleated cell counts. The data were produced by immunoSEQ multiplex PCR, yet TCRdb's version contains in-frame clones alone and is incomplete. That table is the source of V, J and clone size, and D and trimming were worked out from the DNA. The sample holds some 420,000 clones, around 91% seen once. This clone was seen just once. The chain has TRBV5-1 and TRBJ1-6, with TRBD1 as a possible D gene (5 bases). Sequenced input: PBMCs or T cells enriched from blood (not recorded which). This TCR was sampled from a man aged 25 to 40 who had recovered from COVID-19. For the CDR3, the DNA is TGCGCCAGCAGCTCCGACAGTAATTCACCCCTCCACTTT. This codes for CASSSDSNSPLHF.